The clone carrying this TCR beta chain turned up a few times. The CDR3 has 15 residues. The germline gives CDR1 SEHNR, CDR2 FQNEAQ (reference sequence). Unmatched junction bases numbered 3, after V lost 2 bases and J lost 5 bases. This sample was taken from a study of control samples from healthy donors and cancer patients. Assay used: immunoSEQ multiplex PCR; TCRdb lists only in-frame clones, some missing. The table includes about 180,000 clones, around 94% detected once. This receptor was obtained from a man aged 25-45 years in good health. The specimen sequenced was blood. The chain is built from TRBV7-9 and TRBJ2-3, with 11 bases that match TRBD2. CDR3 region: CASSLLAGGGDTQYF. The CDR3 DNA reads TGTGCCAGCAGCTTACTAGCGGGGGGTGGAGATACGCAGTATTTT. Drawing the rest from reference TRBV7-9 and TRBJ2-3, the complete variable domain is DTGVSQNPRHKITKRGQNVTFRCDPISEHNRLYWYRQTLGQGPEFLTYFQNEAQLEKSRLLSDRFSAERPKGSFSTLEIQRTEQGDSAMYLCASSLLAGGGDTQYFGPGTRLTVL.